The TCR beta chain described here comes from a study of T cell responses to AZD1222 COVID-19 vaccine. Sequencing was performed with immunoSEQ multiplex PCR; in TCRdb, only in-frame clones are kept and a portion is missing. The sample holds some 150,000 clones, 88% seen once. About this clone itself: Its antigen remains unidentified.

Whole-study results and caveats: Following two doses of AZD1222, Spike-specific TCR breadth and depth rose.

The CDR3 length is 14 residues. In germline, CDR1 is SGHRS, CDR2 YFSETQ. V lost 4 bases, J lost 2 bases, and 12 bases lay in between. This rearrangement joins TRBV5-1 to TRBJ1-2; a possible D gene is TRBD1 (6 bases). The sample in question was peripheral blood, obtained on day 0 of AZD1222 vaccination. The receptor was derived from an adult in good health. CDR3 amino acids: CASSTDGQNYGYTF. The CDR3 nucleotides read TGCGCCAGCAGCACCGATGGACAGAACTATGGCTACACCTTC.